This T cell receptor (beta chain) appears in the sequencing data of a study of blood T cells in healthy people across ages. In the study overall: Template switching picked up about one barcoded beta molecule for each two T cells.

As regards this clonotype: What it binds is unknown.

Study observations and caveats: Naive T cell percentage by flow cytometry tracked strongly with beta diversity. Total diversity from one million sequenced T cells was likely underestimated.

A sample-barcoded 5' primer and a J-beta primer mix were used in a second PCR of about 7 to 11 cycles. The yield of each sample was at least 3 million CDR3-containing paired-end reads. TCRdb processed the 5' RACE reads anew with MiXCR; each CDR3 protein has one entry. The sample includes 600,000 or so distinct CDR3 sequences, around half of them seen just once. CDR1 is SGDLS, CDR2 YYNGEE, per germline. V was clipped by 3 bases and J by 10 bases; unmatched bases: 4. The CDR3 sequence is 13 residues long. The sequencing sample was made of blood. The source is a man aged 80 or over in good health. This sequence joins TRBV9 and TRBJ2-6, with 7 positions matching TRBD1. CDR3 loop: CASSGDRSNVLTF. The CDR3 DNA reads TGTGCCAGCAGCGGGGACAGAAGTAACGTCCTGACTTTC.